This T cell receptor beta chain was observed in a study of blood T cell repertoires in COVID-19. Overall study context: PBMCs, B-cell-depleted T cells, or T cells were the source of the cDNA or gDNA that made up the material.

Authors' processing steps: Amplification of reference gene primers provided the estimated nucleated cell counts. Clones were sequenced by immunoSEQ multiplex PCR, and TCRdb holds only the in-frame ones, with some missing. The DNA gave D and trimming, while V, J and clone size come from that table. The sample has over 250,000 clones; roughly 80% are singletons. CDR1 and CDR2 (germline): DFQATT, SNEGSKA (reference sequence). CDR3 length: 16 residues. The V segment lost 3 bases and the J segment 3 bases; nucleotides outside the gene matches: 4. Seattle participants joined during active infection and were tracked over time.

This receptor was identified in a human donor with COVID-19, enrolled during active disease. The donor label of this sample is uncertain. The V call is TRBV20-1, the J call TRBJ2-6; 11 positions agree with TRBD1. Sequencing was performed on peripheral blood. The CDR3 region has the DNA TGCAGTGCTAGTAGGACAGGGGGCATTGGGGCCAACGTCCTGACTTTC. Its translation: CSASRTGGIGANVLTF.